This TCR beta chain was observed in a study of cytomegalovirus exposure and HLA in healthy donors. Findings and limits, study-wide: Sequencing probably produced one cluster of sequence variants that were highly shared. Cytomegalovirus-associated status was assigned to fewer than 200 TCR beta chains.

The table lists this clone with a count of one. The antigen is not known. Researchers ran the PCR with 60 Vbeta and 13 Jbeta primers. Clones were sequenced by immunoSEQ multiplex PCR, and TCRdb holds only the in-frame ones, with some missing. Counted here are about 89,000 clones, approximately 57% occurring once; the ten biggest clones make up under 8%. V dropped 6 bases and J dropped 4 bases, with 14 bases sitting between them. The CDR3 has 14 amino acids. From germline, CDR1 is SGHTA and CDR2 FQGTGA. The clonotype was recovered from a woman between 25 and 40 years old in good health and CMV-seronegative. The chain couples TRBV7-3 to TRBJ2-3; D is possibly TRBD1 (5 bases). The sample comprised PBMCs. This CDR3 is CASRRQSSSDTQYF. The CDR3 DNA is TGTGCCAGCAGACGACAGAGTAGCTCAGATACGCAGTATTTT.